The 10 T cell receptor beta chains presented below share a single source sample, sequenced in a study of T cell changes during pregnancy in multiple sclerosis. Data came from immunoSEQ multiplex PCR; TCRdb stores just in-frame clones and leaves some out. The data hold about 31,000 clones, with just over 85% observed a single time. Sequenced material: CD4+ T cells from peripheral blood mononuclear cells, taken in the first trimester of pregnancy. The receptor source for this set is a female donor in good health, enrolled as a control in a pregnancy study.

The chain links TRBV7-2 to TRBJ1-2; TRBD1 is a possible D gene (5 bases). V lost 2 bases and J 3 bases, leaving 16 bases between the germline ends. From germline, CDR1 is SGHTA and CDR2 FQGNSA. The CDR3 runs 16 residues. The CDR3: CASSLTLTAVDYGYTF. CDR3 DNA sequence: TGTGCCAGCAGCTTAACATTGACAGCAGTAGACTATGGCTACACCTTC.

The J gene is TRBJ1-5, the V gene TRBV18; TRBD1 aligns across 8 bases. The CDR3 is 15 amino acids. V lost 2 bases, J lost 2 bases, and 2 bases stayed unmatched. Germline CDR1 KGHSH, CDR2 LQKENI. The CDR3, as DNA: TGTGCCAGCTCACCAACAGGGGGAGGCAATCAGCCCCAGCATTTT. Translation: CASSPTGGGNQPQHF.

This sequence joins TRBV30 and TRBJ1-6; TRBD1 might be the D (6 bases). The CDR3 has 16 residues. Per germline, CDR1 GTSNPN and CDR2 SVGIG (reference sequence). The V end lost 5 bases, the J end lost 10 bases, and 24 bases lay between the germline ends. DNA of the CDR3: TGTGCCTGGGTCCAGGGGTCAGGGCCCTTAGGGTCACCCCTCCACTTT. Protein product: CAWVQGSGPLGSPLHF.

V and J are TRBV2 and TRBJ2-7, with D perhaps matching TRBD1 (5 bases). Germline V lookup: CDR1 SNHLY, CDR2 FYNNEI. V was trimmed by 1 base and J by 7 bases, leaving 5 bases between them. The CDR3 runs to 11 residues. The CDR3 DNA sequence: TGTGCCAGCAGTGAAGAGGGGGAGCAGTACTTC. It yields the protein CASSEEGEQYF. Using reference TRBV2 and TRBJ2-7 for the parts outside the CDR3, the full variable domain is EPEVTQTPSHQVTQMGQEVILRCVPISNHLYFYWYRQILGQKVEFLVSFYNNEISEKSEIFDDQFSVERPDGSNFTLKIRSTKLEDSAMYFCASSEEGEQYFGPGTRLTVT.

The chain combines TRBV5-5 with TRBJ1-1; possibly TRBD1 for D (5 bases). Germline CDR1 SGHKS, CDR2 YYEKEE (reference sequence). The CDR3 extends over 13 amino acids. Trimming pared 3 bases from V and 3 bases from J, leaving 9 bases between. CDR3 DNA: TGTGCCAGCAGCTACCCGACAGACACTGAAGCTTTCTTT. It encodes CASSYPTDTEAFF.

The sample holds one count of this clone. The chain has TRBV9 and TRBJ2-1; TRBD1 might be the D (6 bases). With 3 bases removed from V and 7 bases from J, the gap between germline ends came to 11 bases. This CDR3 is built from 13 residues. Germline V lookup: CDR1 SGDLS, CDR2 YYNGEE. The CDR3 here is CASSGTGNNEQFF. CDR3 DNA sequence: TGTGCCAGCAGCGGTACAGGGAATAATGAGCAGTTCTTC.

This chain connects TRBV6-1 to TRBJ1-4, with D maybe TRBD1 (6 bases). The CDR3 consists of 15 residues. V was cut by 3 bases and J by 8 bases, with 16 bases left in between. Looked up from germline, CDR1 is MNHNS and CDR2 is SASEGT. CDR3 loop: CASSDPSGGWEKLFF. CDR3 bases: TGTGCCAGCAGTGACCCCTCTGGGGGCTGGGAAAAACTGTTTTTT.

The chain carries TRBV14 and TRBJ1-4; TRBD1 matches at 7 bases. From germline, CDR1 is SGHDN and CDR2 FVKESK. This CDR3 spans 14 amino acids. J gave up 8 bases and V 5 bases, and 8 bases lay outside the gene matches. This chain's CDR3 is CASSKQGRLEKLFF. DNA for the CDR3: TGTGCCAGCAGCAAACAGGGGCGGTTAGAAAAACTGTTTTTT.

V is TRBV5-6 and J is TRBJ2-2; D is possibly TRBD1 (6 bases). This CDR3 region has 17 residues. Per germline, CDR1 SGHDT and CDR2 YYEEEE. Trimming shortened V by 3 bases and J by 1 base, and 16 bases separated the two germline ends. The CDR3 coding sequence is TGTGCCAGCAGCTCATGGACAGAGGAGATGAACACCGGGGAGCTGTTTTTT. Its translation: CASSSWTEEMNTGELFF.

This clone was counted between two and nine times. The CDR3 coding sequence is TGTGCCAGCAGTGAATATATCTCTGGAAACACCATATATTTT. Translation: CASSEYISGNTIYF. The genes are TRBV6-1 and TRBJ1-3; no definite D call. The CDR3 covers 14 residues. Germline V gene sequence: CDR1 MNHNS, CDR2 SASEGT. The V end was cut by 2 bases, the J end by 0 bases, with 5 bases between.